The TCR beta chain described here comes from a study of T-cell reconstitution after alpha-beta-depleted transplantation in children. In its sample, this clonotype was seen a few times. In germline, CDR1 is MNHNY, CDR2 SVGAGI (reference sequence). V lost 3 bases and J lost 3, with 9 bases in between. This CDR3 is built from 13 residues. Unique molecular identifiers featured in how the TCRbeta library was prepared. TCRdb recomputed calls from the PCR reads with MiXCR, one row per CDR3 protein. This sample yields roughly 400,000 distinct CDR3 sequences, of which around 21% are seen a single time; 3.8% belongs to the top ten.

The receptor comes from a human donor who donated a stem cell graft to a child with acute myeloid leukemia. The source was PBMCs from the stem cell graft donor, collected from the stem cell graft. The V call is TRBV6-6, the J call TRBJ2-7; D is perhaps TRBD1 (5 bases). CDR3: CASSYLQVYEQYF. In DNA, the CDR3 is TGTGCCAGCAGTTATCTACAGGTCTACGAGCAGTACTTC.